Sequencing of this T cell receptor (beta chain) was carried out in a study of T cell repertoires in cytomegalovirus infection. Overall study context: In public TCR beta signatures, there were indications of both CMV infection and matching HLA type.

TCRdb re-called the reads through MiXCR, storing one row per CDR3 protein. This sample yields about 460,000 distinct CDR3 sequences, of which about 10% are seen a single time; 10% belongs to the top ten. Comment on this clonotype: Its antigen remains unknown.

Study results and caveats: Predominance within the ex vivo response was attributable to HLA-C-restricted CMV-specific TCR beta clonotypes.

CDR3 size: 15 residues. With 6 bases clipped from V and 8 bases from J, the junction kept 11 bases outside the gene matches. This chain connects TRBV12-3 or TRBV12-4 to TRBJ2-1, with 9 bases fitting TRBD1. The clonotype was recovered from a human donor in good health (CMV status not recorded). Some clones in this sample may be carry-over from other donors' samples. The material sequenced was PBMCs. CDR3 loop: CASSPGTGYGYEQFF. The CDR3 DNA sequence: TGTGCCAGCAGCCCCGGGACAGGGTACGGCTATGAGCAGTTCTTC.